The 16 T cell receptor beta chains below all came from one sample that was sequenced in a study of technical replicates of blood from a few donors. Sequencing was performed with immunoSEQ multiplex PCR; in TCRdb, only in-frame clones are kept and a portion is missing. Of 95,000 or so clones listed, approximately 95% are singletons. The sample taken for sequencing was T cells isolated from PBMCs. These receptors were collected from a human donor in good health.

This rearrangement joins TRBV30 to TRBJ2-5, with a tentative D call TRBD2 (6 bases). CDR1 is GTSNPN, CDR2 SVGIG, per germline (reference sequence). This CDR3 region has 12 residues. V was shortened by 5 bases and J by 5 bases, with 12 bases between the two germline ends. CDR3: CAWGEAPETQYF. DNA for the CDR3: TGTGCCTGGGGGGAGGCCCCCGAGACCCAGTACTTC.

This chain uses TRBV19 with TRBJ1-5; maybe TRBD1 (6 bases). V lost 4 bases and J 0 bases, leaving 13 bases between the germline ends. The CDR3 is 16 residues long. CDR1 and CDR2 from the germline V gene are LNHDA and SQIVND (reference sequence). CDR3 protein: CASSTYTGNSNQPQHF. DNA for the CDR3: TGTGCCAGTAGTACCTATACAGGGAATAGCAATCAGCCCCAGCATTTT. The complete variable domain, with remaining parts taken from reference TRBV19 and TRBJ1-5, reads DGGITQSPKYLFRKEGQNVTLSCEQNLNHDAMYWYRQDPGQGLRLIYYSQIVNDFQKGDIAEGYSVSREKKESFPLTVTSAQKNPTAFYLCASSTYTGNSNQPQHFGDGTRLSIL.

The table lists this clone with a count of one. The rearrangement joins TRBV6-6 to TRBJ2-5, with 8 bases fitting TRBD2. Germline lookup yields CDR1 MNHNY and CDR2 SVGAGI (reference sequence). This CDR3 contains 14 residues. The V segment lost 8 bases and the J segment 4 bases; nucleotides outside the gene matches: 9. CDR3 residues: CASSQWLAGETQYF. CDR3 in DNA: TGTGCCAGCTCCCAGTGGCTAGCGGGAGAGACCCAGTACTTC.

This chain joins TRBV29-1 and TRBJ2-1, with 9 nucleotides matching TRBD2. Germline-derived CDR1 and CDR2 are SQVTM and ANQGSEA. CDR3 length: 15 residues. V was clipped by 6 bases and J by 7 bases; unmatched bases: 13. In nucleotides, the CDR3 is TGCAGCGTGGGGGGACTAGCCACAATGACAAATGAGCAGTTCTTC. Translating it yields CSVGGLATMTNEQFF.

This clone appeared a few times. The V call is TRBV30, the J call TRBJ2-3; 7 nucleotides align to TRBD1. Trimming removed 4 bases from V and 6 bases from J; junction bases left unmatched: 10. CDR1 GTSNPN and CDR2 SVGIG come from the germline V gene (reference sequence). The length of the CDR3 is 14 residues. CDR3 in amino acids: CAWTPTGYADTQYF. The CDR3, as DNA: TGTGCCTGGACCCCGACAGGGTACGCTGATACGCAGTATTTT.

This clone was seen more than once but under ten times. The chain links TRBV30 to TRBJ1-1; TRBD1 matches 7 bases. CDR3 length: 14 amino acids. CDR1 is GTSNPN and CDR2 is SVGIG in the germline V gene (reference sequence). Trimming at V came to 0 bases and at J to 3 bases, leaving 4 bases not matched to a gene. In DNA form, the CDR3 reads TGTGCCTGGAGTGTAGGCAGGGGGTACACTGAAGCTTTCTTT. Amino acids: CAWSVGRGYTEAFF.

The V and J genes are TRBV29-1 and TRBJ2-5; tentative D call: TRBD1 (6 bases). TRBJ2-7 matches the DNA end more closely, so the J call is doubtful. Germline V gives CDR1 SQVTM, CDR2 ANQGSEA. The CDR3 loop spans 12 amino acids. The CDR3, as DNA: TGCAGCGTTGGAAACAGGGTCGACGAGCAGTACTTC. It yields the protein CSVGNRVDEQYF.

The chain carries TRBV4-1 and TRBJ2-1; 15 bases match TRBD2. The ends lost 7 bases at V and 4 bases at J; junction bases unmatched: 17. Germline CDR1 is MGHRA and CDR2 is YSYEKL. The CDR3 totals 20 residues. Here the CDR3 reads CASNSHAGGTSGRIYNEQFF. The CDR3 nucleotides read TGCGCCAGCAACTCCCATGCGGGTGGGACTAGCGGGAGGATATACAATGAGCAGTTCTTC.

Concerning this clone itself: This sample includes further DNA sequences coding for the same CDR3. V is TRBV7-2 and J is TRBJ2-3; no reliable D call. This CDR3 contains 15 residues. Germline V gene sequence: CDR1 SGHTA, CDR2 FQGNSA. Deletions cut 1 base from V and 2 bases from J, with 10 bases between. The CDR3 DNA sequence: TGTGCCAGCAGCTTAGACCACTCTATCACAGATACGCAGTATTTT. Its translation is CASSLDHSITDTQYF.

The V and J genes are TRBV5-1 and TRBJ1-4; tentatively, D is TRBD1 (5 bases). V lost 0 bases and J 3 bases, leaving 9 bases between the germline ends. The V gene's germline CDR1 is SGHRS and CDR2 YFSETQ. The CDR3 totals 15 residues. For the CDR3, the DNA is TGCGCCAGCAGCTTGGGTGACAGCTCTAATGAAAAACTGTTTTTT. Translated: CASSLGDSSNEKLFF.

This clone showed up just a few times. CDR3 coding DNA: TGTGCCAGCATACCGAGTTTGGCTGAAGCTTTCTTT. Its translation: CASIPSLAEAFF. V usage is TRBV2 and J usage is TRBJ1-1, with D uncertain. This CDR3 comprises 12 residues. The germline V gene encodes CDR1 SNHLY and CDR2 FYNNEI. V was cut by 7 bases and J by 6 bases, with 12 bases left in between.

The chain has TRBV7-9 and TRBJ2-5, with D maybe TRBD1 (6 bases). There are 15 residues in the CDR3. Between the trimmed V and J ends, which lost 3 bases and 3 bases, there was a span of 14 bases. Germline lookup yields CDR1 SEHNR and CDR2 FQNEAQ (reference sequence). The CDR3 region is CASSFRQAYEETQYF. CDR3 coding DNA: TGTGCCAGCAGCTTTCGACAGGCGTACGAAGAGACCCAGTACTTC.

The chain recombines TRBV27 with TRBJ2-7; TRBD1 might be the D (6 bases). From germline, CDR1 is MNHEY and CDR2 SMNVEV (reference sequence). The CDR3 sequence is 14 residues long. Trimming shortened V by 5 bases and J by 4 bases, and 15 bases separated the two germline ends. The CDR3 here is CASSPYGTTYEQYF. The CDR3 region has the DNA TGTGCCAGCAGTCCCTACGGGACAACATACGAGCAGTACTTC.

The rearrangement links TRBV10-2 to TRBJ2-7, with TRBD2 matching over 10 bases. V trimming: 4 bases; J trimming: 5 bases; junction bases outside the gene matches: 8. This CDR3 has 15 amino acids. Germline V gene sequence: CDR1 WSHSY, CDR2 SAAADI. CDR3 sequence (DNA): TGCGCCAGCAGTGCGCTCCCCAGCGGGAGGGACGAGCAGTACTTC. It specifies CASSALPSGRDEQYF.

J is TRBJ2-7 and V is TRBV10-3; D is possibly TRBD2 (6 bases). The CDR3 sequence is 18 residues long. V lost 0 bases to trimming and J lost 0 bases, with 18 bases between them. CDR1 and CDR2 (germline): ENHRY, SYGVKD. CDR3 region: CAISESVGGVRSSYEQYF. CDR3 coding DNA: TGTGCCATCAGTGAGTCGGTGGGAGGCGTCAGGAGCTCCTACGAGCAGTACTTC.

The chain joins TRBV11-3 to TRBJ2-2, with 14 bases aligning to TRBD2. The V gene's germline CDR1 is SGHNT and CDR2 YENEEA. Trimming cost V 5 bases and J 7 bases; bases outside gene matches: 9. This CDR3 is 17 amino acids long. CDR3 region: CASSLRLAGGFHGELFF. CDR3 sequence (DNA): TGTGCCAGCAGCCTCAGACTAGCGGGAGGGTTTCACGGGGAGCTGTTTTTT.